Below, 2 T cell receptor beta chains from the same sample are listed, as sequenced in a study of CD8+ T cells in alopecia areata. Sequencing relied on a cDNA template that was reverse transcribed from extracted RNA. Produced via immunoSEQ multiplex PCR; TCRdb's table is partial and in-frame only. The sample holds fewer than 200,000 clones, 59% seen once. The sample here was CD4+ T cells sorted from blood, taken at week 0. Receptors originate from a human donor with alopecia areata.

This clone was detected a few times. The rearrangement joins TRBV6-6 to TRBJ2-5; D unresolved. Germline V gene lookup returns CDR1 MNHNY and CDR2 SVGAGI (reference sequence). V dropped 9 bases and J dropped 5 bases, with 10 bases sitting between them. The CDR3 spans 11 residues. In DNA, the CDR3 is TGTGCCAGTGGCCGATGGGAGACCCAGTACTTC. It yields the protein CASGRWETQYF.

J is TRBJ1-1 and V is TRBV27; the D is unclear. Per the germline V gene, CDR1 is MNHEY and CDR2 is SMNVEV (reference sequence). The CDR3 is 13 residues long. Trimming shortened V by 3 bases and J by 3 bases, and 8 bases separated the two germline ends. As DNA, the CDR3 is TGTGCCAGCAGTTTTAAGGAGTACACTGAAGCTTTCTTT. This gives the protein CASSFKEYTEAFF.